The T cell receptor (beta chain) under discussion was sequenced for a study of early T cells in non-severe SARS-CoV-2 infection. Study-level information: Chains from this unsorted whole-blood bulk RNA could not be paired.

Molecules of cDNA were individually given unique molecular identifiers that were attached to them. Each CDR3 protein is one row after TCRdb ran MiXCR on the 5' RACE reads. The data hold about 49,000 distinct CDR3 sequences, with 6.5% observed a single time. Study-level findings and limits: In VDJdb matching, anti-spike CD8 responses were favored while private and CD4 specificities went missing.

This clonotype occurred many times. The antigen is not known. CDR3 size: 11 residues. Germline V gene lookup returns CDR1 SGHKS and CDR2 YYEKEE (reference sequence). V shed 0 bases and J shed 4 bases, with 1 base lying between them. This TCR was recovered from an adult who was a healthcare worker with PCR-confirmed SARS-CoV-2 infection or an uninfected control (not recorded which). The chain employs TRBV5-5 and TRBJ1-1; D uncertain. The source material was whole blood, sampled at baseline. The CDR3 loop reads CASSLVTEAFF. The CDR3 DNA is TGTGCCAGCAGCTTGGTCACTGAAGCTTTCTTT.